This TCR beta chain came from a study of T cell responses to AZD1222 COVID-19 vaccine. Study-wide results and caveats: There were repertoire samples only from the period after the peak T cell response. The sample set comprised mostly white British donors with more females, and clonal diversity was possibly underestimated.

Germline loops: CDR1 MNHEY, CDR2 SVGAGI. The CDR3 spans 14 residues. V shed 6 bases, J shed 4 bases, and the junction held 5 bases outside the gene matches. A word on this clone: Its specificity is not known.

The repertoire was sequenced with immunoSEQ multiplex PCR; TCRdb's copy has only in-frame clones and lacks some. This sample has approximately 110,000 clones; around 82% occur once, and the top ten carry over 5.5%. V and J are TRBV6-5 and TRBJ1-4; TRBD1 aligns across 7 bases. The clonotype was recovered from an adult in good health. The sequencing here drew on peripheral blood, taken on day 0 of AZD1222 vaccination. This CDR3 reads CASSRGQVNEKLFF. The CDR3 coding sequence is TGTGCCAGCAGCCGCGGACAGGTTAATGAAAAACTGTTTTTT.